This entry lists 30 T cell receptor beta chains sequenced from one sample in a study of T cells after yellow fever vaccination. TCRdb re-called the 5' RACE reads through MiXCR, storing one row per CDR3 protein. The sample records around 320,000 distinct CDR3 sequences, 3.5% to 4.5% being singletons. The sequenced sample was PBMCs, obtained 15 days after the yellow fever booster vaccination. The receptors derive from a man younger than 35 who received the YFV17D yellow fever vaccine.

The sample holds many counts of this clonotype. Here the CDR3 reads CASSSDRATMNEQFF. CDR3 in DNA: TGTGCCAGCAGCTCGGACAGGGCTACGATGAATGAGCAGTTCTTC. The gene calls are TRBV7-2 and TRBJ2-1, with 8 bases identical to TRBD1. Germline V gives CDR1 SGHTA, CDR2 FQGNSA. This CDR3 contains 15 residues. Trimming cost V 4 bases and J 7 bases; bases outside gene matches: 9.

In this sample, this clonotype turned up many times. V is TRBV7-9 and J is TRBJ2-5; 9 bases match TRBD1. Germline V gene lookup returns CDR1 SEHNR and CDR2 FQNEAQ (reference sequence). This CDR3 region has 11 residues. The J segment lost 14 bases and the V segment lost 8 bases, leaving 9 bases of the junction unmatched. CDR3 sequence (DNA): TGTGCCAGCGTCCTCCGGGACAGGGCCTACTTC. Amino acid sequence: CASVLRDRAYF.

The rearrangement joins TRBV12-5 to TRBJ1-2; a weak D match, TRBD1 (5 bases). Germline CDR1 reads LGHNT; CDR2 reads FRNRAP. Trimming removed 7 bases from V and 6 bases from J, with 21 bases in between. This CDR3 is built from 15 residues. This chain's CDR3 is CASARRDGGSDGYTF. For the CDR3, the DNA is TGTGCTAGTGCCCGGCGGGACGGTGGTTCGGATGGCTACACCTTC.

This clonotype was counted ten times or more. V is TRBV6-6 and J is TRBJ2-3, with 12 bases lining up with TRBD2. Germline V gene lookup returns CDR1 MNHNY and CDR2 SVGAGI (reference sequence). V was pared by 6 bases and J by 5 bases, with 6 bases of the junction left unmatched. The CDR3 runs 15 residues. The CDR3, as DNA: TGTGCCAGCAGCGGACTAGCGGGGAGCCAAGATACGCAGTATTTT. It is translated as CASSGLAGSQDTQYF.

The rearrangement joins TRBV5-6 to TRBJ2-5, with unresolved D. V was clipped by 0 bases and J by 5 bases, with 8 bases between them. This CDR3 is built from 13 residues. CDR1 is SGHDT and CDR2 is YYEEEE in the germline V gene. The CDR3 DNA reads TGTGCCAGCAGCTTGGTAAGAGTGGAGACCCAGTACTTC. This translates into CASSLVRVETQYF.

This clonotype has a count of ten or more. The CDR3 spells CSARDRLASGGAVETQYF. Written as DNA, the CDR3 is TGCAGTGCTAGAGATCGGTTGGCTAGCGGGGGGGCGGTGGAGACCCAGTACTTC. The chain links TRBV20-1 to TRBJ2-5, with TRBD2 matching 12 bases. The trim removed 0 bases at V and 5 bases at J, leaving 13 bases unmatched. Germline-derived CDR1 and CDR2 are DFQATT and SNEGSKA (reference sequence). The CDR3 runs to 18 residues.

This clonotype was observed a few times. The gene calls are TRBV7-2 and TRBJ2-1; tentatively, D is TRBD2 (5 bases). The V end lost 7 bases, the J end lost 3 bases, and 10 bases lay between the germline ends. Germline V CDR1 and CDR2: SGHTA, FQGNSA. The CDR3 spans 13 residues. CDR3 sequence (DNA): TGTGCCAGCATCTCCGACTACTACAATGAGCAGTTCTTC. Translation gives CASISDYYNEQFF.

This clonotype showed up just a few times. The rearrangement links TRBV7-2 to TRBJ2-3; D is undetermined. CDR3 size: 12 residues. The V and J ends lost 1 base and 14 bases respectively, with 13 bases between them. The germline V gene encodes CDR1 SGHTA and CDR2 FQGNSA. The CDR3 is CASSLVYKDWYF. For the CDR3, the DNA is TGTGCCAGCAGCTTAGTGTATAAAGACTGGTATTTT.

Many counts were recorded for this clonotype. The V gene is TRBV7-2, the J gene TRBJ1-5, with D perhaps TRBD1 (5 bases). V shed 5 bases and J shed 2 bases, with 13 bases lying between them. Per germline, CDR1 SGHTA and CDR2 FQGNSA. The CDR3 totals 15 residues. DNA of the CDR3: TGTGCCAGCAGCAACCGGGACGGTGGCAATCAGCCCCAGCATTTT. The encoded protein is CASSNRDGGNQPQHF.

V gene TRBV7-2 combines with J gene TRBJ2-5; 7 bases map to TRBD1. This CDR3 has 17 residues. Germline CDR1 SGHTA, CDR2 FQGNSA. V dropped 4 bases and J dropped 0; count of bases not matched to a gene: 11. The CDR3 here is CASSSPTGLLYQETQYF. CDR3 DNA: TGTGCCAGCAGCTCCCCGACAGGGCTTCTGTACCAAGAGACCCAGTACTTC.

The chain couples TRBV5-6 to TRBJ2-3; a possible D gene is TRBD1 (5 bases). Germline V gene lookup returns CDR1 SGHDT and CDR2 YYEEEE. This CDR3 contains 15 residues. Between the trimmed V and J ends, which lost 5 bases and 3 bases, there was a span of 16 bases. The CDR3 coding sequence is TGTGCCAGCAGTATGACAGATCTGCGAACAGATACGCAGTATTTT. Its translation: CASSMTDLRTDTQYF.

The sample holds many counts of this clonotype. The V and J genes are TRBV15 and TRBJ2-1; D is unresolved. Trimming left V 0 bases short and J 10 bases short, with 16 bases between. The germline gives CDR1 LNHNV, CDR2 YYDKDF (reference sequence). The CDR3 covers 15 residues. In nucleotides, the CDR3 is TGTGCCACCAGCAGAGATCCTGGACGCGCGACAGAGCAGTTCTTC. It codes for CATSRDPGRATEQFF.

This clonotype was detected many times. This chain joins TRBV4-3 and TRBJ1-3; 7 nucleotides line up with TRBD1. CDR1 LGHNA and CDR2 YSLEER come from the germline V gene. The CDR3 contains 15 residues. Germline trimming cut 7 bases from V and 2 bases from J; bases unmatched to any gene: 8. The CDR3 is CASTTDRSTGNTIYF. The DNA of the CDR3 is TGCGCCAGCACCACGGACAGGAGTACTGGAAACACCATATATTTT.

This clonotype occurred many times. This sequence joins TRBV20-1 and TRBJ2-3; D is perhaps TRBD1 or TRBD2 (5 bases each). The germline V gene encodes CDR1 DFQATT and CDR2 SNEGSKA (reference sequence). V lost 6 bases, J lost 4 bases, and 17 bases lay in between. This CDR3 has 14 residues. The CDR3 loop reads CSATGPMGPDTQYF. CDR3 in DNA: TGCAGTGCCACGGGACCCATGGGGCCAGATACGCAGTATTTT.

This clonotype was detected ten times or more. The gene calls are TRBV7-7 and TRBJ2-1; a possible D gene is TRBD1 (5 bases). Germline values: CDR1 SSHAT, CDR2 FNYEAQ (reference sequence). Trimming shortened V by 6 bases and J by 7 bases, and 13 bases separated the two germline ends. The CDR3 has 13 residues. Here the CDR3 DNA reads TGTGCCAGCAGTCAGAAGCAGGGTAATGAGCAGTTCTTC. It codes for CASSQKQGNEQFF. Full variable domain (rest looked up from reference TRBV7-7 and TRBJ2-1): GAGVSQSPRYKVTKRGQDVTLRCDPISSHATLYWYQQALGQGPEFLTYFNYEAQPDKSGLPSDRFSAERPEGSISTLTIQRTEQRDSAMYRCASSQKQGNEQFFGPGTRLTVL.

There are many counts of this clonotype. The chain uses TRBV5-1 and TRBJ2-1; D may be TRBD2 (5 bases). Trimming shortened V by 0 bases and J by 7 bases, and 20 bases separated the two germline ends. The CDR3 totals 17 residues. In germline, CDR1 is SGHRS, CDR2 YFSETQ. The CDR3 loop reads CASSLGNVDSVSNEQFF. CDR3 in DNA: TGCGCCAGCAGCTTGGGAAATGTGGACTCGGTGTCGAATGAGCAGTTCTTC.

This clonotype was seen ten or more times. J is TRBJ2-7 and V is TRBV20-1; possible D gene TRBD1, 5 bases. This CDR3 contains 16 residues. V lost 0 bases, J lost 2 bases, and 17 bases lay in between. CDR1 is DFQATT and CDR2 is SNEGSKA in the germline V gene (reference sequence). The CDR3 sequence: CSARDRLTGATYEQYF. CDR3 in DNA: TGCAGTGCTAGAGATCGTCTAACAGGAGCCACCTACGAGCAGTACTTC.

This clonotype was detected ten times or more. V and J are TRBV5-1 and TRBJ1-1, with TRBD1 matching over 10 bases. CDR1 is SGHRS and CDR2 is YFSETQ in the germline V gene. V was clipped by 1 base and J by 6 bases; unmatched bases: 9. The CDR3 contains 16 residues. The CDR3 spells CASSLRQGAGNSEAFF. The CDR3 DNA reads as TGCGCCAGCAGCTTGCGACAGGGGGCCGGTAATTCTGAAGCTTTCTTT.

The J gene is TRBJ1-1, the V gene TRBV4-1; tentatively, D is TRBD1 (6 bases). V was trimmed by 0 bases and J by 3 bases, leaving 14 bases between them. Germline V gene sequence: CDR1 MGHRA, CDR2 YSYEKL. The CDR3 sequence is 16 residues long. CDR3 sequence (DNA): TGCGCCAGCAGCCAAGATGGTACAGGGAGGGACACTGAAGCTTTCTTT. Its protein product is CASSQDGTGRDTEAFF.

The chain is built from TRBV5-1 and TRBJ2-2; D is ambiguous. CDR3 length equals 13 residues. V dropped 1 base and J dropped 4 bases, with 5 bases sitting between them. Germline CDR1 SGHRS, CDR2 YFSETQ. CDR3: CASSLQATGELFF. The CDR3 bases are TGCGCCAGCAGCTTGCAGGCCACCGGGGAGCTGTTTTTT.

This clonotype was counted at least ten times. The chain carries TRBV5-1 and TRBJ2-1, with TRBD2 identical over 11 bases. With V trimmed by 2 bases and J by 3 bases, 10 bases remained unmatched. Looked up from germline, CDR1 is SGHRS and CDR2 is YFSETQ. The CDR3 runs 18 residues. The CDR3 here is CASSLRTSGSLVYNEQFF. DNA of the CDR3: TGCGCCAGCAGCTTACGGACTAGCGGGTCCCTAGTCTACAATGAGCAGTTCTTC.

This clonotype was seen only a few times. The genes are TRBV5-4 and TRBJ1-5; no clear D gene. The V end was cut by 0 bases, the J end by 7 bases, with 11 bases between. The CDR3 covers 14 residues. CDR1 SGHNT and CDR2 YYREEE come from the germline V gene (reference sequence). CDR3 residues: CASSLVGSGQPQHF. For the CDR3, the DNA is TGTGCCAGCAGCTTGGTGGGGAGCGGACAGCCCCAGCATTTT.

A few counts support this clonotype. In DNA form, the CDR3 reads TGTGCCAGCAGCCCCGGATCCTTCTTGGGCAATGAGCAGTTCTTC. Amino acid sequence: CASSPGSFLGNEQFF. The V gene is TRBV14, the J gene TRBJ2-1; no clear D. The germline V gene encodes CDR1 SGHDN and CDR2 FVKESK. Trimming shortened V by 4 bases and J by 6 bases, and 16 bases separated the two germline ends. The CDR3 runs 15 residues. The full variable domain, rest sourced from reference TRBV14 and TRBJ2-1, is EAGVTQFPSHSVIEKGQTVTLRCDPISGHDNLYWYRRVMGKEIKFLLHFVKESKQDESGMPNNRFLAERTGGTYSTLKVQPAELEDSGVYFCASSPGSFLGNEQFFGPGTRLTVL.

This clonotype was seen just once. CDR3 nucleotides: TGTGCCAGCAGCTTCACCAGGACAGAATCCTACGAGCAGTACTTC. Its translation is CASSFTRTESYEQYF. V and J are TRBV12-1 and TRBJ2-7; the table calls TRBD1, which could not be checked here. TRBV12-1 constitutes a pseudogene. This CDR3 region has 15 residues.

This clonotype was counted between two and nine times. The gene calls are TRBV3-1 and TRBJ1-6; D gene unclear. The ends were cut back, 0 bases at V and 9 bases at J, with 12 bases in the middle. Germline CDR1 reads LGHDT; CDR2 reads YNNKEL (reference sequence). The CDR3 sequence is 15 residues long. The CDR3 DNA reads TGTGCCAGCAGCCAAGATGCGGGGAATAGTTCACCCCTCCACTTT. The encoded protein is CASSQDAGNSSPLHF.

V is TRBV11-2 and J is TRBJ2-5, with TRBD2 matching 7 bases. Germline assignment: CDR1 SGHAT and CDR2 FQNNGV. Unmatched junction bases numbered 19, after V lost 2 bases and J lost 1 base. There are 20 residues in the CDR3. The CDR3 region has the DNA TGTGCCAGCAGCTTAAGACGGACTTATGGCGGGGGATCTACCCAAGAGACCCAGTACTTC. Protein: CASSLRRTYGGGSTQETQYF.

The chain recombines TRBV6-5 with TRBJ1-2, with TRBD1 identical over 10 bases. Per germline, CDR1 MNHEY and CDR2 SVGAGI. Unmatched junction bases numbered 9, after V lost 8 bases and J lost 6 bases. CDR3 length: 14 amino acids. The DNA of the CDR3 is TGTGCCAGCGGCCTGACAGGGGGCGTCCATGGCTACACCTTC. Its translation is CASGLTGGVHGYTF.

This clonotype was observed a few times. The rearrangement links TRBV3-1 to TRBJ2-1; 7 nucleotides agree with TRBD2. J lost 8 bases, V lost 1 base, and 5 bases had no gene match. CDR3 size: 14 residues. Germline loops: CDR1 LGHDT, CDR2 YNNKEL (reference sequence). CDR3 coding DNA: TGTGCCAGCAGCCAAGGGGGGAGGGAGCATGAGCAGTTCTTC. Translation: CASSQGGREHEQFF.

This clonotype was picked up a small number of times. V usage is TRBV20-1 and J usage is TRBJ1-2; maybe TRBD1 (5 bases). The V gene lost 0 bases and the J gene lost 8 bases, with 16 bases spanning the gap. CDR1 is DFQATT and CDR2 is SNEGSKA in the germline V gene (reference sequence). The CDR3 consists of 14 residues. The chain's CDR3 is CSARDKRGSGGYTF. DNA of the CDR3: TGCAGTGCTAGAGATAAAAGGGGTTCGGGCGGCTACACCTTC.

This clonotype has at least ten counts. V gene TRBV7-9 combines with J gene TRBJ1-6; TRBD1 agrees at 7 bases. Looked up from germline, CDR1 is SEHNR and CDR2 is FQNEAQ (reference sequence). The CDR3 is 15 amino acids. J was trimmed by 7 bases and V by 2 bases; bases with no gene match: 5. Here the CDR3 reads CASSLQTGRNSPLHF. CDR3 in DNA: TGTGCCAGCAGCTTACAGACAGGGCGAAATTCACCCCTCCACTTT.